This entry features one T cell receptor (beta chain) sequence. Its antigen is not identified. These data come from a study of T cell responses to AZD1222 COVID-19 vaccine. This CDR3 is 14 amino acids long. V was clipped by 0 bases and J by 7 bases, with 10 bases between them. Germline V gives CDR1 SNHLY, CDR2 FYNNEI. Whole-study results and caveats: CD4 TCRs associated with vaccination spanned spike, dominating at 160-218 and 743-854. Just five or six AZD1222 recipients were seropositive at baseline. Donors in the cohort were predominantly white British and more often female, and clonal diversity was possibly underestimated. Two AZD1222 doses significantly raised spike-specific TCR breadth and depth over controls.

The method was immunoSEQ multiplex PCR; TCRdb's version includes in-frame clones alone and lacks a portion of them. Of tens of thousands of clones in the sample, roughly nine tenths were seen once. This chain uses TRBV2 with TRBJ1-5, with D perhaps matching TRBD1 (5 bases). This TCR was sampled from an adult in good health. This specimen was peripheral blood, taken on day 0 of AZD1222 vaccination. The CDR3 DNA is TGTGCCAGCAGTGAAGCGCTAGGGGTGCAGCCCCAGCATTTT. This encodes CASSEALGVQPQHF.